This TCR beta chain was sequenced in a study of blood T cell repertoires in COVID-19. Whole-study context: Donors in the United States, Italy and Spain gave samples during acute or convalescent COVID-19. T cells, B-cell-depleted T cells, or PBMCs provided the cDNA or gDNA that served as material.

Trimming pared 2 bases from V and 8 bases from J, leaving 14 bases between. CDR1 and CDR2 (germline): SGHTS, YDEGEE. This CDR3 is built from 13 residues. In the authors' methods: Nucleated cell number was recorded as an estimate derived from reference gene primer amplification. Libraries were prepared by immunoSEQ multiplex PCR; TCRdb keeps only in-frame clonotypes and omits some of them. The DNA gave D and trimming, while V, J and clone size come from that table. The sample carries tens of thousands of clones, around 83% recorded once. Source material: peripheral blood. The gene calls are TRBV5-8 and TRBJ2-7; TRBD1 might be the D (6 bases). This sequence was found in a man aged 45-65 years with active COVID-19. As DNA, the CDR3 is TGTGCCAGCAGCTTTGGTCCACAGGGCCAGCAGTACTTC. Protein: CASSFGPQGQQYF.